This entry lists 16 T cell receptor beta chains sequenced from one sample in a study of cytomegalovirus exposure and HLA in healthy donors. 13 Jbeta primers and 60 Vbeta primers were used for the PCR. The table came from immunoSEQ multiplex PCR; TCRdb's copy has only in-frame clones and leaves some out. In all, the sample yields approximately 110,000 clones. Sample: PBMCs. The receptor set was obtained from a man aged 18 to 30 in good health and CMV-seronegative.

The chain uses TRBV15 and TRBJ2-3, with 9 bases aligning to TRBD2. The CDR3 is made up of 15 amino acids. The V gene end was trimmed by 5 bases and the J gene end by 5 bases; junction bases not matched to a gene: 8. Germline V gives CDR1 LNHNV, CDR2 YYDKDF (reference sequence). CDR3 in DNA: TGTGCCACCAGCGGCGGGGGGGCCTCGGTAGATACGCAGTATTTT. As protein: CATSGGGASVDTQYF.

V and J are TRBV4-1 and TRBJ2-5; TRBD1 agrees at 8 bases. The J call may be faulty, since TRBJ2-7 better matches the DNA end. This CDR3 has 14 amino acids. CDR1 and CDR2 (germline): MGHRA, YSYEKL. The DNA of the CDR3 is TGCGCCAGCAGCCAAGGACTACAGGGGGTCGAGCAGTACTTC. Translation gives CASSQGLQGVEQYF.

The rearrangement joins TRBV15 to TRBJ2-3, with TRBD1 matching over 7 bases. The V gene's germline CDR1 is LNHNV and CDR2 YYDKDF (reference sequence). V was pared by 4 bases and J by 0 bases, with 7 bases of the junction left unmatched. This CDR3 is built from 16 residues. Written as DNA, the CDR3 is TGTGCCACCAGCAAGGCCGGGACAGCTAGCACAGATACGCAGTATTTT. Translated: CATSKAGTASTDTQYF. The full variable domain, its missing parts supplied by reference TRBV15 and TRBJ2-3, is DAMVIQNPRYQVTQFGKPVTLSCSQTLNHNVMYWYQQKSSQAPKLLFHYYDKDFNNEADTPDNFQSRRPNTSFCFLDIRSPGLGDTAMYLCATSKAGTASTDTQYFGPGTRLTVL.

V is TRBV7-2 and J is TRBJ1-1, with TRBD1 matching 8 bases. J lost 10 bases, V lost 0 bases, and 13 bases had no gene match. This CDR3 contains 16 residues. Germline loops: CDR1 SGHTA, CDR2 FQGNSA. The CDR3 protein is CASSLASGQGSGRAFF. CDR3 DNA sequence: TGTGCCAGCAGCTTAGCGAGTGGACAGGGTAGTGGGAGAGCTTTCTTT.

For the CDR3, the DNA is TGCGCCAGCAGCTTCTCCGGGACAGGGGGCACCAAAAACATTCAGTACTTC. Amino acids: CASSFSGTGGTKNIQYF. V gene TRBV5-1 combines with J gene TRBJ2-4; 12 nucleotides match TRBD1. The CDR3 totals 17 residues. Per the germline V gene, CDR1 is SGHRS and CDR2 is YFSETQ. V was pared by 2 bases and J by 2 bases, with 5 bases of the junction left unmatched.

This chain links TRBV19 with TRBJ1-2; D is unresolved. CDR3 length: 14 residues. Germline assignment: CDR1 LNHDA and CDR2 SQIVND (reference sequence). Deletions cut 7 bases from V and 1 base from J, with 13 bases between. DNA of the CDR3: TGTGCCAGTACCCCCCGCGGTTATAACTATGGCTACACCTTC. It specifies CASTPRGYNYGYTF.

The genes are TRBV14 and TRBJ2-1; 15 positions agree with TRBD2. Trimming removed 3 bases from V and 8 bases from J; junction bases left unmatched: 5. CDR1 SGHDN and CDR2 FVKESK come from the germline V gene. The CDR3 has 16 residues. CDR3 sequence: CASSHPGTSGGYEQFF. Written as DNA, the CDR3 is TGTGCCAGCAGCCACCCCGGGACTAGCGGGGGGTATGAGCAGTTCTTC.

In DNA form, the CDR3 reads TGTGCCAGTAGTGGGCGAGGGACCGGGGAGCTGTTTTTT. Amino acid sequence: CASSGRGTGELFF. The chain links TRBV19 to TRBJ2-2, with D perhaps TRBD2 (5 bases). Trimming took off 5 bases at V and 5 bases at J, with 9 bases between the two ends. Germline V CDR1 and CDR2: LNHDA, SQIVND (reference sequence). The CDR3 has 13 residues.

The chain recombines TRBV19 with TRBJ1-2; D remains ambiguous. V was cut by 2 bases and J by 2 bases, with 6 bases left in between. The germline V gene encodes CDR1 LNHDA and CDR2 SQIVND (reference sequence). There are 13 residues in the CDR3. This CDR3 reads CASSITLNYGYTF. The CDR3 bases are TGTGCCAGTAGTATAACTCTGAACTATGGCTACACCTTC.

This chain uses TRBV10-2 with TRBJ1-2; 8 bases agree with TRBD1. With V trimmed by 5 bases and J by 3 bases, 2 bases remained unmatched. The CDR3 length is 13 residues. Germline V lookup: CDR1 WSHSY, CDR2 SAAADI. DNA for the CDR3: TGCGCCAGCAGTAACAGGGGGGACTATGGCTACACCTTC. This sequence encodes CASSNRGDYGYTF.

V is TRBV27 and J is TRBJ2-3, with TRBD1 matching 10 bases. Germline V gives CDR1 MNHEY, CDR2 SMNVEV (reference sequence). The CDR3 extends over 16 amino acids. Germline trimming cut 3 bases from V and 8 bases from J; bases unmatched to any gene: 11. In DNA form, the CDR3 reads TGTGCCAGCAGTTTGGTGGGACAGGGGTCCCCAGGTACGCAGTATTTT. This codes for CASSLVGQGSPGTQYF.

The chain couples TRBV9 to TRBJ2-2; D is uncertain. The CDR3 contains 11 residues. Trimming left V 4 bases short and J 5 bases short, with 3 bases between. CDR1 is SGDLS, CDR2 YYNGEE, per germline. The CDR3 is CASSHTGELFF. CDR3 DNA: TGTGCCAGCAGCCATACCGGGGAGCTGTTTTTT.

The chain joins TRBV5-1 to TRBJ2-1; D is possibly TRBD2 (6 bases). V lost 2 bases, J lost 1 base, and 13 bases lay in between. The CDR3 extends over 16 amino acids. Germline CDR1 reads SGHRS; CDR2 reads YFSETQ. DNA of the CDR3: TGCGCCAGCAGCTTTGGCGGGACGGGTTCCTACAATGAGCAGTTCTTC. Translating gives CASSFGGTGSYNEQFF. Filled out from reference TRBV5-1 and TRBJ2-1, the complete variable domain reads KAGVTQTPRYLIKTRGQQVTLSCSPISGHRSVSWYQQTPGQGLQFLFEYFSETQRNKGNFPGRFSGRQFSNSRSEMNVSTLELGDSALYLCASSFGGTGSYNEQFFGPGTRLTVL.

The CDR3 DNA reads as TGTGCCAGCAGCTTCTTTCTAGAGGGTACGGGAAACACCATATATTTT. It translates to CASSFFLEGTGNTIYF. J is TRBJ1-3 and V is TRBV7-6; D uncertain. Germline CDR1 is SGHVS and CDR2 is FNYEAQ. The CDR3 has 16 residues. Trimming pared 3 bases from V and 4 bases from J, leaving 16 bases between.

The chain links TRBV5-1 to TRBJ1-6, with no clear D. Looked up from germline, CDR1 is SGHRS and CDR2 is YFSETQ. The germline V and J ends were trimmed by 1 base and 0 bases, with 5 bases remaining between them. This CDR3 has 15 amino acids. CDR3 residues: CASSLRSSYNSPLHF. CDR3 in DNA: TGCGCCAGCAGCTTGAGGAGCTCCTATAATTCACCCCTCCACTTT.

This chain uses TRBV11-2 with TRBJ1-4, with 8 bases lining up with TRBD1. The length of the CDR3 is 15 residues. With 5 bases clipped from V and 13 bases from J, the junction kept 15 bases outside the gene matches. CDR1 and CDR2 (germline): SGHAT, FQNNGV. This chain's CDR3 is CASSTYRGTPRRLFF. DNA for the CDR3: TGTGCCAGCAGCACTTACAGGGGGACCCCCCGCCGACTGTTTTTT. The full variable domain, rest sourced from reference TRBV11-2 and TRBJ1-4, is EAGVAQSPRYKIIEKRQSVAFWCNPISGHATLYWYQQILGQGPKLLIQFQNNGVVDDSQLPKDRFSAERLKGVDSTLKIQPAKLEDSAVYLCASSTYRGTPRRLFFGSGTQLSVL.